Below, 2 T cell receptor beta chains from the same sample are listed, as sequenced in a study of Ad26.COV2.S vaccination and SARS-CoV-2 variants. Data came from immunoSEQ multiplex PCR; TCRdb stores just in-frame clones and leaves some out. This table holds about 470,000 clones, around 90% found once. Treatment: around 19 received Ad26.COV2.S at low or high dose, single or two shots; about five received placebo; per-sample allocation not given. Samples were taken on day 63 after the first vaccine or placebo injection. Here the sequenced sample was peripheral blood, taken in a trial of Ad26.COV2.S vaccine versus placebo. The receptors were sampled from a person between 18 and 65 years old who received the Ad26.COV2.S COVID-19 vaccine or a placebo.

The chain employs TRBV11-3 and TRBJ2-7, with 14 bases matching TRBD2. CDR3 length: 14 residues. Unmatched junction bases numbered 3, after V lost 4 bases and J lost 7 bases. CDR1 is SGHNT, CDR2 YENEEA, per germline. CDR3 coding DNA: TGTGCCAGCAGCTCGGGACTAGCGGGAGCTGAGCAGTACTTC. This sequence encodes CASSSGLAGAEQYF. The variable domain in full, completed from reference TRBV11-3 and TRBJ2-7, reads EAGVVQSPRYKIIEKKQPVAFWCNPISGHNTLYWYLQNLGQGPELLIRYENEEAVDDSQLPKDRFSAERLKGVDSTLKIQPAELGDSAVYLCASSSGLAGAEQYFGPGTRLTVT.

V and J are TRBV18 and TRBJ2-3, with D perhaps TRBD2 (7 bases). CDR3 length: 16 residues. V lost 4 bases to trimming and J lost 0 bases, with 14 bases between them. Looked up from germline, CDR1 is KGHSH and CDR2 is LQKENI. The CDR3 DNA reads TGTGCCAGCTCACGCGGGGGACACTCTAGCACAGATACGCAGTATTTT. Translated, it gives CASSRGGHSSTDTQYF.